The rows below give T cell receptor beta chains drawn from one sample of a study of T-cell reconstitution after alpha-beta-depleted transplantation in children. MiXCR, applied by TCRdb to the PCR reads, yields one record per CDR3 protein. The sample shows some 490,000 distinct CDR3 sequences, 12% of them seen only once. The starting material was PBMCs from the stem cell graft donor, obtained from the stem cell graft. Receptors originate from a human donor who donated a stem cell graft to a child with combined immunodeficiency. CDR3s leave out the opening cysteine and the closing phenylalanine or tryptophan. A D gene is named only where the DNA matches it firmly.

V gene	D gene	J gene	CDR3 protein
TRBV9	NA	TRBJ2-2	ASSVRGAMNTGELF
TRBV30	NA	TRBJ2-3	AWGTDITSTDTQY
TRBV12-3/TRBV12-4	NA	TRBJ2-7	ASSSTRQTYEQY
TRBV29-1	TRBD2	TRBJ2-4	SEGLAGGPSKNIQY
TRBV7-9	NA	TRBJ2-1	ASSPGPAIGQF
TRBV6-1	NA	TRBJ1-3	ASMKTADSGNTIY
TRBV12-3/TRBV12-4	NA	TRBJ2-3	ASSLGGTPAKAQY
TRBV19	TRBD1	TRBJ2-5	ASSSRTGVETQY
TRBV5-6	NA	TRBJ2-7	ASSPRGEGRCEQY
TRBV20-1	TRBD1	TRBJ1-4	SARKDRATTNEKLF
TRBV12-3/TRBV12-4	NA	TRBJ1-5	ASRPTGGRDNQPQH
TRBV2	NA	TRBJ1-5	ASRGTLNSNQPQH
TRBV7-9	NA	TRBJ1-1	ASSAGWEGSAF
TRBV12-3/TRBV12-4	NA	TRBJ1-2	ASSNTPTGSYYGYT
TRBV20-1	NA	TRBJ1-1	SAKPTGLTAF
TRBV20-1	TRBD1	TRBJ2-1	SARDLGTEKYNEQF
TRBV29-1	NA	TRBJ2-2	SVRAPLAGELF
TRBV6-5	TRBD2	TRBJ2-1	ASSLRGGTVF
TRBV5-8	TRBD1	TRBJ1-2	ASTFDAWGQGINGYT
TRBV12-3/TRBV12-4	TRBD2	TRBJ2-1	ASSLSGRAPYNEQF
TRBV7-9	NA	TRBJ2-7	ASSPGSDEQY
TRBV6-5	TRBD1	TRBJ2-7	ARAGTGSYEQY
TRBV4-3	TRBD2	TRBJ2-1	ASSQDLAGVLRTYNEQF
TRBV6-5	NA	TRBJ2-3	ASSRGTDTQY
TRBV19	NA	TRBJ1-2	ASSPDSRAYGYT
TRBV10-3	TRBD1	TRBJ2-2	AIAGTGDPGELF
TRBV4-3	NA	TRBJ2-2	ASSQESPPGNTGELF
TRBV5-6	NA	TRBJ2-3	ASSRGEADTQY